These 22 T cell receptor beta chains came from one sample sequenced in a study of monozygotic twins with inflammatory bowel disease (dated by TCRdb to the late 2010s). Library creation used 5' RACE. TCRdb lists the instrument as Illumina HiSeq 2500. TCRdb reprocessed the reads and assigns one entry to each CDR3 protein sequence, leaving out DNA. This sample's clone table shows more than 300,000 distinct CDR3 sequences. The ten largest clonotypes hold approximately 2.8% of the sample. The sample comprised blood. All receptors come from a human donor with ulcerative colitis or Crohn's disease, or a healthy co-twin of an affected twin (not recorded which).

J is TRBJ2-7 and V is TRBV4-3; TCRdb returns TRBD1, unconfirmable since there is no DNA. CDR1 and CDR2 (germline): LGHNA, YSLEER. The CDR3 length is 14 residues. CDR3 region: CASSQGTGQIQQYF.

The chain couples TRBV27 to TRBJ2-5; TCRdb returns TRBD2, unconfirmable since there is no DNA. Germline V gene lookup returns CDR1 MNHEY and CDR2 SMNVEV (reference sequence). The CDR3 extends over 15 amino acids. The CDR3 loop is CASSNTYSGGETQYF.

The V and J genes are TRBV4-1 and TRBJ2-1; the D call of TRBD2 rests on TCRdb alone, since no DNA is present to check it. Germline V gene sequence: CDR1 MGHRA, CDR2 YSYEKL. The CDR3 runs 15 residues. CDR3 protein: CASSQDPGGHNEQFF.

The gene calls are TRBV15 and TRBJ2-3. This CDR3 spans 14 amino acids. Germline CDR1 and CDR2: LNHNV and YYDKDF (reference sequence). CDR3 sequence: CATREHAGTDTQYF.

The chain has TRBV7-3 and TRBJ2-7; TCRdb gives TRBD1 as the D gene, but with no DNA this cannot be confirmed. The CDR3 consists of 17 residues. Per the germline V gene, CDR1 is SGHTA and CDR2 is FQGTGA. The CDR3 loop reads CASSPQSPGTGIDEQYF.

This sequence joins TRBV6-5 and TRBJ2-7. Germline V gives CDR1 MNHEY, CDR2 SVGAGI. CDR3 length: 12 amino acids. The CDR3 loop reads CASMAGSYEQYF.

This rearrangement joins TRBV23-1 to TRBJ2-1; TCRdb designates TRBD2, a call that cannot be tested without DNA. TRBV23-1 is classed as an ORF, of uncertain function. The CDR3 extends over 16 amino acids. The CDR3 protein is CASSQFGRGGHNEQFF.

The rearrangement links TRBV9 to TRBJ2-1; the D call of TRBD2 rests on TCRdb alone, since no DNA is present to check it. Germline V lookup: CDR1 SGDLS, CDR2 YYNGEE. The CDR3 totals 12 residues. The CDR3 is CASGAGRDEQFF.

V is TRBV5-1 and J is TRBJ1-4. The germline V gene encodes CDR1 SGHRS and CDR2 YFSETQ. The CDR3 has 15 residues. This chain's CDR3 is CASSLVGEHGEKLFF.

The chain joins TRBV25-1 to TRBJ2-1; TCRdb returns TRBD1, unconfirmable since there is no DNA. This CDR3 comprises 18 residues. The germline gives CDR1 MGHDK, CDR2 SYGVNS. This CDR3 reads CASSGDRFPHLYNAEQFF.

CDR3: CASSLEVSQEQYF. The chain employs TRBV5-1 and TRBJ2-7. The CDR3 runs 13 residues. Germline CDR1 and CDR2: SGHRS and YFSETQ.

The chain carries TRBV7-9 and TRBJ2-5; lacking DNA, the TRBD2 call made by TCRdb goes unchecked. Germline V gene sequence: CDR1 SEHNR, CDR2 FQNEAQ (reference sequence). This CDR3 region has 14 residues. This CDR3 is CASSRGGLAETQYF.

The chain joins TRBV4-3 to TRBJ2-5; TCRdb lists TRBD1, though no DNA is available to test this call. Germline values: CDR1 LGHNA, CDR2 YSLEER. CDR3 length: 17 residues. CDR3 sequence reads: CASSQGTGRHQRETQYF.

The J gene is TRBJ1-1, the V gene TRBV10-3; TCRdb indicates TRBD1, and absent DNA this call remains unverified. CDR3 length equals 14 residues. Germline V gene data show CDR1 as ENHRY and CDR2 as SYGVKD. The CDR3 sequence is CAISEQGARTEAFF.

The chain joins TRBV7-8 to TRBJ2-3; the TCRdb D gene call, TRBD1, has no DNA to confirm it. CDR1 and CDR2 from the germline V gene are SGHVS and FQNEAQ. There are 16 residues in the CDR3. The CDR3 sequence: CASSPLGDRSTDTQYF.

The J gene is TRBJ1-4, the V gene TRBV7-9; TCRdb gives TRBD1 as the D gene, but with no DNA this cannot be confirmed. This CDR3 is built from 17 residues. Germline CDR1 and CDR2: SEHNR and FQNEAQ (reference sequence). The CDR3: CASSLGGWGPKGEKLFF.

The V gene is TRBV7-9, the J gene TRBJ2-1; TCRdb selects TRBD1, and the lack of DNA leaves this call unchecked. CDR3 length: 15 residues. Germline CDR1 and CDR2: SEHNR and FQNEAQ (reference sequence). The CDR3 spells CASSSSGGHYNEQFF.

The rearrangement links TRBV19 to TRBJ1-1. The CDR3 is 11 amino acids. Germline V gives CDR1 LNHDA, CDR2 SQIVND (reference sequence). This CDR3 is CASSIHTEAFF.

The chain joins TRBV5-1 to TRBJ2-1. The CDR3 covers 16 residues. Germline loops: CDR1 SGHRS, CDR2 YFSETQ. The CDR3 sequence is CASSLFQASGYNEQFF.

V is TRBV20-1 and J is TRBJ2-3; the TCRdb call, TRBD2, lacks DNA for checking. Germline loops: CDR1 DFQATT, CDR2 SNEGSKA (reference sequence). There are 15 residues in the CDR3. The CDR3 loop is CSALYGGSSTDTQYF.

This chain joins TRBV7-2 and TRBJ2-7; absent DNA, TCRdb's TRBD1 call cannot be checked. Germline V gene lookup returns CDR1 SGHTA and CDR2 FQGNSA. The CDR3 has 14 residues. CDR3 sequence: CASSQGGMNYEQYF.

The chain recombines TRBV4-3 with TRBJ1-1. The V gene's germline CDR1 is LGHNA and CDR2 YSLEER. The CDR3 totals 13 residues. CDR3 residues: CASSPGDLTEAFF.